One sample yielded the 13 T cell receptor beta chains listed below, sequenced in a study of blood T cell repertoires in COVID-19. Generated by immunoSEQ multiplex PCR, the TCRdb table keeps only in-frame clones and is missing some. The repertoire holds about 62,000 clones, with around 65% as singletons. What was sequenced was PBMCs or T cells enriched from blood (not recorded which). Source of these receptors: a woman between 55 and 75 years old who had been exposed to COVID-19.

This chain joins TRBV19 and TRBJ2-5, with a possible D match to TRBD1 (6 bases). Trimming pared 6 bases from V and 4 bases from J, leaving 15 bases between. CDR1 is LNHDA and CDR2 is SQIVND in the germline V gene (reference sequence). The CDR3 length is 14 residues. As DNA, the CDR3 is TGTGCCAGTAGGGCCGGGACATTAAGAGAGACCCAGTACTTC. This codes for CASRAGTLRETQYF.

The CDR3 sequence is CASSAFPSLAGGQNYGYTF. CDR3 nucleotides: TGTGCCAGTAGTGCCTTCCCTTCCTTGGCAGGGGGCCAAAACTATGGCTACACCTTC. The chain is built from TRBV19 and TRBJ1-2; 8 nucleotides align to TRBD1. The V gene end was trimmed by 5 bases and the J gene end by 2 bases; junction bases not matched to a gene: 19. This CDR3 is 19 amino acids long. In germline, CDR1 is LNHDA, CDR2 SQIVND (reference sequence).

This clone was recorded many times. The rearrangement joins TRBV2 to TRBJ2-7; 12 positions agree with TRBD1. V shed 7 bases, J shed 7 bases, and the junction held 17 bases outside the gene matches. The CDR3 covers 17 residues. Germline lookup yields CDR1 SNHLY and CDR2 FYNNEI. CDR3 sequence (DNA): TGTGCCAGCACTTCACACTCCGGGACAGGGGGCCTCTCGGAGCAGTACTTC. Translated, it gives CASTSHSGTGGLSEQYF.

The chain employs TRBV5-4 and TRBJ2-6; D is ambiguous. Germline-derived CDR1 and CDR2 are SGHNT and YYREEE (reference sequence). The V gene lost 2 bases and the J gene lost 0 bases, with 6 bases spanning the gap. CDR3 size: 15 residues. The CDR3 protein is CASSFEISGANVLTF. The CDR3 nucleotides read TGTGCCAGCAGCTTCGAGATCTCTGGGGCCAACGTCCTGACTTTC. Combining the CDR3 with reference TRBV5-4 and TRBJ2-6 gives the whole variable domain ETGVTQSPTHLIKTRGQQVTLRCSSQSGHNTVSWYQQALGQGPQFIFQYYREEENGRGNFPPRFSGLQFPNYSSELNVNALELDDSALYLCASSFEISGANVLTFGAGSRLTVL.

V is TRBV2 and J is TRBJ2-5, with D maybe TRBD2 (5 bases). This CDR3 has 14 amino acids. Per germline, CDR1 SNHLY and CDR2 FYNNEI. The germline V and J ends were trimmed by 6 bases and 7 bases, with 18 bases remaining between them. The CDR3 DNA reads as TGTGCCAGCAGCGGGGAAGTGGCGATTCGGACCCAGTACTTC. Residues: CASSGEVAIRTQYF.

CDR3 protein: CASSLGQGWYEQYF. As DNA, the CDR3 is TGTGCCAGCAGCCTCGGACAGGGATGGTACGAGCAGTACTTC. The gene calls are TRBV3-1 (or the pseudogene TRBV3-2) and TRBJ2-7; 8 bases are a match to TRBD1. The V gene's germline CDR1 is LGHDT and CDR2 YNNKEL (reference sequence). The V gene end was trimmed by 4 bases and the J gene end by 4 bases; junction bases not matched to a gene: 6. CDR3 size: 14 residues.

The chain carries TRBV3-1 (or the pseudogene TRBV3-2) and TRBJ1-3; no clear D gene. Trimming cost V 3 bases and J 7 bases, with 7 bases left between them. Germline V lookup: CDR1 LGHDT, CDR2 YNNKEL (reference sequence). CDR3 size: 12 residues. The CDR3 loop is CASSHFGNTIYF. DNA of the CDR3: TGTGCCAGCAGCCATTTTGGCAACACCATATATTTT.

The rearrangement uses TRBV4-1 and TRBJ2-3, with 7 bases aligning to TRBD1. CDR3 size: 13 residues. Trimming at V came to 9 bases and at J to 3 bases, leaving 6 bases not matched to a gene. Germline V gives CDR1 MGHRA, CDR2 YSYEKL. The CDR3 reads CASGEGATDTQYF. The CDR3 nucleotides read TGCGCCAGTGGCGAGGGGGCTACAGATACGCAGTATTTT.

The table lists this clone with a few counts. The chain couples TRBV27 to TRBJ2-5; TRBD1 matches at 11 bases. The V segment lost 3 bases and the J segment 4 bases; nucleotides outside the gene matches: 1. This CDR3 is 14 amino acids long. Looked up from germline, CDR1 is MNHEY and CDR2 is SMNVEV (reference sequence). CDR3 nucleotide sequence: TGTGCCAGCAGTTTCGGGACAGGGGGAGAGACCCAGTACTTC. This sequence encodes CASSFGTGGETQYF.

J is TRBJ1-3 and V is TRBV5-1; D is unresolved. V lost 4 bases and J 4 bases, leaving 12 bases between the germline ends. CDR3 length equals 14 residues. Germline CDR1 is SGHRS and CDR2 is YFSETQ. This CDR3 is CASSPGGKGNTIYF. In DNA form, the CDR3 reads TGCGCCAGCAGCCCCGGAGGGAAAGGAAACACCATATATTTT.

J is TRBJ2-7 and V is TRBV6-6, with 8 bases matching TRBD1. Germline-derived CDR1 and CDR2 are MNHNY and SVGAGI (reference sequence). CDR3 length: 15 amino acids. J was trimmed by 2 bases and V by 5 bases; bases with no gene match: 8. Here the CDR3 DNA reads TGTGCCAGCAGTGGCAGACAGGGGAAGACCTACGAGCAGTACTTC. Encoded protein: CASSGRQGKTYEQYF.

The chain is built from TRBV7-3 and TRBJ2-3; 9 nucleotides align to TRBD2. Germline V gives CDR1 SGHTA, CDR2 FQGTGA. The ends lost 2 bases at V and 0 bases at J; junction bases unmatched: 3. This CDR3 is 16 amino acids long. Here the CDR3 DNA reads TGTGCCAGCAGCTTAGTAGCGGGGGTCAGCACAGATACGCAGTATTTT. Its protein is CASSLVAGVSTDTQYF.

The chain joins TRBV7-2 to TRBJ1-5; TRBD1 is a possible D gene (6 bases). V was cut by 1 base and J by 7 bases, with 14 bases left in between. The CDR3 has 15 amino acids. Germline assignment: CDR1 SGHTA and CDR2 FQGNSA. CDR3 DNA sequence: TGTGCCAGCAGCTTAGTCAGGGGATTGAGGCAGCCCCAGCATTTT. This sequence encodes CASSLVRGLRQPQHF.